These 2 T cell receptor beta chains originate from one sample sequenced in a study of blood T cells in healthy people across ages. A second PCR of 7 to 11 cycles used a sample-barcoded 5' primer and a J-beta primer mix. TCRdb re-analysed the 5' RACE reads in MiXCR, keeping a single row per CDR3 protein. The sample consists of hundreds of thousands of distinct CDR3 sequences, more than 55% of them appearing once. Sample: blood. The receptors were sampled from a man aged 35 to 55 in good health.

The chain combines TRBV29-1 with TRBJ2-1; 10 bases match TRBD2. The CDR3 is 19 amino acids. Trimming took 8 bases from V and 2 from J; bases not matched to a gene: 21. Germline values: CDR1 SQVTM, CDR2 ANQGSEA. The CDR3 loop reads CSSIGSRGPSGGAYNEQFF. In nucleotides, the CDR3 is TGCAGCTCTATTGGATCCCGGGGCCCTAGCGGGGGAGCCTACAATGAGCAGTTCTTC.

This clonotype was seen only once. The CDR3 loop reads CASSLTRQGRTDTQYF. The CDR3 region has the DNA TGTGCCAGCAGCTTAACGCGACAGGGGAGGACAGATACGCAGTATTTT. This chain joins TRBV7-2 and TRBJ2-3; TRBD1 agrees at 8 bases. The V and J ends lost 2 bases and 3 bases, in that order; junction bases with no gene match: 7. Germline CDR1 SGHTA, CDR2 FQGNSA. The CDR3 is made up of 16 amino acids.